The present T cell receptor beta chain was sequenced within a study of blood T cell repertoires in COVID-19. Overall study: Material from acute and convalescent COVID-19 was sourced from the United States, Italy and Spain.

Study processing details: Estimated nucleated cell counts came from reference gene primer amplification. Repertoires were generated with immunoSEQ multiplex PCR, while TCRdb's copy carries only in-frame clones and drops some. V and J calls and clone size are given by that table; D and trimming were obtained from the DNA. The sample contains approximately 89,000 clones, around 75% of which appear only once. With respect to this clone: This CDR3 is also generated by other DNA sequences in the sample.

This CDR3 has 15 amino acids. After removal of 4 bases from V and 4 bases from J, the junction contained 3 bases not matched to a gene. Germline V lookup: CDR1 SGHRS, CDR2 YFSETQ. The source of this sequence is a man in his sixties or seventies with acute or convalescent COVID-19. Material: peripheral blood. The chain couples TRBV5-1 to TRBJ2-5, with 14 bases that match TRBD2. The CDR3 is CASSPGLAGAETQYF. CDR3 DNA sequence: TGCGCCAGCAGCCCGGGACTAGCGGGAGCAGAGACCCAGTACTTC.